This entry lists 27 T cell receptor beta chains sequenced from one sample in a study of T-cell reconstitution after alpha-beta-depleted transplantation in children. Preparation of the TCRbeta library involved a method that used unique molecular identifiers. TCRdb reprocessed the PCR reads with MiXCR, giving one entry per CDR3 protein. The sample contains a few hundred thousand distinct CDR3 sequences, 13% of which appear only once. The source material was PBMCs, sampled from the stem cell graft. These receptors all come from a human donor who donated a stem cell graft to a child with Fanconi anemia.

This chain connects TRBV2 to TRBJ1-4; no reliable D call. V gave up 4 bases and J gave up 6 bases, with 9 bases separating them. From germline, CDR1 is SNHLY and CDR2 FYNNEI. This CDR3 spans 13 amino acids. CDR3 bases: TGTGCCAGCAGTGGGGTAGGATATGAAAAACTGTTTTTT. Protein: CASSGVGYEKLFF.

This clonotype was observed a few times. V gene TRBV5-1 combines with J gene TRBJ1-2, with D unclear. The CDR3 has 14 residues. V lost 7 bases to trimming and J lost 6 bases, with 19 bases between them. Germline lookup yields CDR1 SGHRS and CDR2 YFSETQ. The CDR3 DNA reads TGCGCCAGCCGGTGGGATAGGGTAGCGGATGGCTACACCTTC. Amino acids: CASRWDRVADGYTF.

The sample holds a few counts of this clonotype. The chain is built from TRBV10-1 and TRBJ1-1; D call uncertain. Trimming removed 3 bases from V and 5 bases from J, with 10 bases in between. This CDR3 has 13 residues. Germline V gene sequence: CDR1 WNHNN, CDR2 SYGVQD (reference sequence). The CDR3, as DNA: TGCGCCAGCAGTGAAGGAGGGTTTACTGAAGCTTTCTTT. Translation: CASSEGGFTEAFF.

This clonotype was picked up many times. The chain joins TRBV4-3 to TRBJ2-2; D is ambiguous. Germline V gene sequence: CDR1 LGHNA, CDR2 YSLEER. This CDR3 is built from 16 residues. Between the trimmed V and J ends, which lost 1 base and 4 bases, there was a span of 13 bases. DNA for the CDR3: TGCGCCAGCAGCCAAGGACGGTCCTCCATCACCGGGGAGCTGTTTTTT. This codes for CASSQGRSSITGELFF.

This clonotype was detected ten times or more. V and J are TRBV4-1 and TRBJ2-2; TRBD1 might be the D (6 bases). The germline CDR1 and CDR2 sequences are MGHRA and YSYEKL. Trimming took off 5 bases at V and 0 bases at J, with 7 bases between the two ends. The CDR3 covers 14 residues. The CDR3 reads CASSGQPNTGELFF. CDR3 bases: TGCGCCAGCAGCGGACAGCCGAACACCGGGGAGCTGTTTTTT.

The V and J genes are TRBV7-9 and TRBJ2-2; tentatively, D is TRBD1 or TRBD2 (5 bases each). The CDR3 length is 16 residues. Germline values: CDR1 SEHNR, CDR2 FQNEAQ (reference sequence). V was trimmed by 5 bases and J by 5 bases, leaving 18 bases between them. The CDR3 DNA follows: TGTGCCAGCAGCCCCCCGAGGGACGCATTAACCGGGGAGCTGTTTTTT. It encodes CASSPPRDALTGELFF.

This clonotype turned up a few times. The V gene is TRBV24-1, the J gene TRBJ2-1, with 7 bases lining up with TRBD1. CDR3 length: 15 residues. V lost 1 base to trimming and J lost 8 bases; unmatched junction nucleotides: 7. Germline V gives CDR1 KGHDR, CDR2 SFDVKD. The chain's CDR3 is CATSDLPGGVDEQFF. CDR3 in DNA: TGTGCCACCAGTGATTTACCAGGGGGAGTCGATGAGCAGTTCTTC.

The chain joins TRBV7-8 to TRBJ1-5; possible D gene TRBD1, 5 bases. V was clipped by 0 bases and J by 1 base, with 16 bases between them. CDR3 length: 18 residues. Germline values: CDR1 SGHVS, CDR2 FQNEAQ. The CDR3 DNA reads TGTGCCAGCAGCTTAGCCCGGGGAGGAAAGGGGAGCAATCAGCCCCAGCATTTT. Encoded protein: CASSLARGGKGSNQPQHF.

This chain uses TRBV29-1 with TRBJ2-1, with D possibly being TRBD2 (6 bases). CDR1 is SQVTM and CDR2 is ANQGSEA in the germline V gene. The CDR3 runs 14 residues. The germline V and J ends were trimmed by 4 bases and 6 bases, with 16 bases remaining between them. CDR3 amino acids: CSVVSGFGGNEQFF. The CDR3 coding sequence is TGCAGCGTTGTATCCGGGTTCGGGGGCAATGAGCAGTTCTTC.

This clonotype was found many times. The chain is built from TRBV5-1 and TRBJ1-6; tentative D call: TRBD1 (5 bases). The ends were cut back, 3 bases at V and 10 bases at J, with 20 bases in the middle. Looked up from germline, CDR1 is SGHRS and CDR2 is YFSETQ. The CDR3 runs to 16 residues. The CDR3 spells CASSSFPGNLGSPLHF. CDR3 sequence (DNA): TGCGCCAGCAGCTCATTTCCAGGGAATCTGGGATCACCCCTCCACTTT.

This clonotype was recorded many times. The CDR3 sequence is CASSPDRGNYGYTF. The CDR3 region has the DNA TGTGCCAGCAGCCCTGACAGGGGGAACTATGGCTACACCTTC. This chain uses TRBV7-8 with TRBJ1-2; 9 positions agree with TRBD1. J gave up 2 bases and V 5 bases, and 3 bases lay outside the gene matches. The CDR3 is made up of 14 amino acids. Germline CDR1 SGHVS, CDR2 FQNEAQ. The whole variable domain, remainder taken from reference TRBV7-8 and TRBJ1-2, is GAGVSQSPRYKVAKRGQDVALRCDPISGHVSLFWYQQALGQGPEFLTYFQNEAQLDKSGLPSDRFFAERPEGSVSTLKIQRTQQEDSAVYLCASSPDRGNYGYTFGSGTRLTVV.

This clonotype occurred many times. This chain connects TRBV12-3 or TRBV12-4 to TRBJ2-5; D uncertain. The CDR3 spans 14 residues. The V and J ends lost 3 bases and 4 bases respectively, with 12 bases between them. CDR3 sequence (DNA): TGTGCCAGCAGTTTCGTTGCGGTGGGAGAGACCCAGTACTTC. Its protein is CASSFVAVGETQYF.

This clonotype occurred a few times. The rearrangement joins TRBV15 to TRBJ2-1, with 7 bases that match TRBD2. CDR1 is LNHNV, CDR2 YYDKDF, per germline (reference sequence). The CDR3 is 15 amino acids. Trimming at V came to 2 bases and at J to 4 bases, leaving 5 bases not matched to a gene. This CDR3 is CATSRFGLGYNEQFF. The CDR3 DNA reads TGTGCCACCAGCAGATTCGGACTAGGTTACAATGAGCAGTTCTTC.

This clonotype was recorded a few times. The CDR3 nucleotides read TGTGCCAGCAGTTTGACAGGGGGCCGAGACGAGCAGTACTTC. It encodes CASSLTGGRDEQYF. The rearrangement uses TRBV28 and TRBJ2-7; 10 bases are shared with TRBD1. V was clipped by 3 bases and J by 5 bases; unmatched bases: 4. The CDR3 has 14 amino acids. The V gene's germline CDR1 is MDHEN and CDR2 SYDVKM.

V gene TRBV5-6 combines with J gene TRBJ1-4; D is perhaps TRBD1 (5 bases). The germline gives CDR1 SGHDT, CDR2 YYEEEE. The CDR3 sequence is 14 residues long. The V end lost 4 bases, the J end lost 6 bases, and 13 bases lay between the germline ends. CDR3 region: CASSRPLGDEKLFF. As DNA, the CDR3 is TGTGCCAGCAGCCGCCCCCTGGGGGATGAAAAACTGTTTTTT.

In its sample, this clonotype was seen many times. The chain has TRBV29-1 and TRBJ2-7; 9 bases fit TRBD1. Per the germline V gene, CDR1 is SQVTM and CDR2 is ANQGSEA. CDR3 size: 12 residues. V lost 6 bases, J lost 4 bases, and 4 bases stayed unmatched. In DNA form, the CDR3 reads TGCAGCGTATGGGACAGGGAATACGAGCAGTACTTC. Amino acids: CSVWDREYEQYF.

The V call is TRBV10-3, the J call TRBJ2-1, with 9 bases matching TRBD1. The CDR3 totals 14 residues. The germline CDR1 and CDR2 sequences are ENHRY and SYGVKD. The J segment lost 5 bases and the V segment lost 8 bases, leaving 7 bases of the junction unmatched. In DNA, the CDR3 is TGTGCCATCGGGGACAGGGTGGTGGACAATGAGCAGTTCTTC. Translated, it gives CAIGDRVVDNEQFF.

This chain joins TRBV2 and TRBJ2-2; perhaps TRBD1 as D (5 bases). V gave up 4 bases and J gave up 6 bases, with 12 bases separating them. The CDR3 loop spans 14 amino acids. Germline loops: CDR1 SNHLY, CDR2 FYNNEI. The CDR3 DNA reads as TGTGCCAGCAGTGTGGGCCAGGGCCCCGGGGAGCTGTTTTTT. This translates into CASSVGQGPGELFF.

This clonotype came up a few times. The rearrangement uses TRBV3-1 and TRBJ2-5, with D uncertain. Germline CDR1 reads LGHDT; CDR2 reads YNNKEL (reference sequence). There are 13 residues in the CDR3. Trimming stripped 4 bases from V and 5 bases from J, with 11 bases between. The CDR3 nucleotides read TGTGCCAGCAGCCCCCCCTCCCGGGAGACCCAGTACTTC. Translating gives CASSPPSRETQYF.

A few counts support this clonotype. V is TRBV11-2 and J is TRBJ1-2; unclear D gene. The germline V gene has CDR1 SGHAT and CDR2 FQNNGV. V was cut by 3 bases and J by 7 bases, with 6 bases left in between. The CDR3 covers 11 residues. CDR3 amino acids: CASSLGTGYTF. CDR3 coding DNA: TGTGCCAGCAGCTTGGGTACTGGCTACACCTTC.

Only a few counts were recorded for this clonotype. The rearrangement links TRBV7-9 to TRBJ1-4, with 7 positions matching TRBD1. CDR3 length: 13 amino acids. J gave up 9 bases and V 5 bases, and 6 bases lay outside the gene matches. Germline loops: CDR1 SEHNR, CDR2 FQNEAQ (reference sequence). The CDR3 is CASSPSGQKKLFF. Here the CDR3 DNA reads TGTGCCAGCAGCCCATCGGGACAGAAAAAACTGTTTTTT.

This clonotype has more than one count but fewer than ten. The chain joins TRBV4-3 to TRBJ1-1; a weak D match, TRBD1 (6 bases). Trimming took 2 bases from V and 0 from J, leaving 16 bases between them. Germline-derived CDR1 and CDR2 are LGHNA and YSLEER. This CDR3 has 17 residues. CDR3 nucleotides: TGCGCCAGCAGCCAACGTTATGGGGGCACGCTGAACACTGAAGCTTTCTTT. Translation gives CASSQRYGGTLNTEAFF.

This clonotype was recorded many times. This chain joins TRBV5-1 and TRBJ2-1; no clear D. Germline CDR1 reads SGHRS; CDR2 reads YFSETQ. CDR3 length: 15 residues. Trimming shortened V by 4 bases and J by 0 bases, and 11 bases separated the two germline ends. The CDR3: CASSLRWSSYNEQFF. The CDR3 coding sequence is TGCGCCAGCAGCCTGCGCTGGAGCTCCTACAATGAGCAGTTCTTC.

The chain couples TRBV6-5 to TRBJ2-5; TRBD2 is a possible D gene (7 bases). V lost 1 base and J lost 4, with 13 bases in between. The germline V gene encodes CDR1 MNHEY and CDR2 SVGAGI. The length of the CDR3 is 15 residues. The CDR3 DNA reads TGTGCCAGCAGTTACTGGGGGGGGGCTTTAGAGACCCAGTACTTC. Encoded protein: CASSYWGGALETQYF.

The V gene is TRBV7-6, the J gene TRBJ2-7; 8 nucleotides agree with TRBD2. V shed 5 bases and J 6 bases; nucleotides not matched to a gene: 12. CDR3 length: 15 amino acids. Germline CDR1 SGHVS, CDR2 FNYEAQ. The CDR3 nucleotides are TGTGCCAGCAGCAAAGGAGACGGGGGGGCCCCCGAGCAGTACTTC. Translating it yields CASSKGDGGAPEQYF.

This clonotype occurred a few times. The chain employs TRBV2 and TRBJ2-1; D not certain. Deletions cut 6 bases from V and 1 base from J, with 10 bases between. The germline V gene has CDR1 SNHLY and CDR2 FYNNEI. This CDR3 is 14 amino acids long. CDR3 sequence reads: CASRLERSYNEQFF. CDR3 nucleotide sequence: TGTGCCAGCAGGCTGGAAAGGTCCTACAATGAGCAGTTCTTC.

In its sample, this clonotype was seen many times. The rearrangement joins TRBV5-1 to TRBJ2-1, with D perhaps matching TRBD1 (7 bases). The CDR3 consists of 12 residues. CDR1 and CDR2 (germline): SGHRS, YFSETQ. Trimming shortened V by 4 bases and J by 12 bases, and 14 bases separated the two germline ends. CDR3 in amino acids: CASSVQGGGQFF. The CDR3 DNA is TGCGCCAGCAGCGTTCAGGGGGGAGGGCAGTTCTTC.